Shown below are 9 T cell receptor beta chains from a single sample sequenced in a study of metastatic and nonmetastatic thyroid tumors. Thyroid surgery took place with no prior treatment in any patient. TCRdb re-analyzed the PCR reads through MiXCR. The table shows tens of thousands of clones, with roughly 16% occurring only once. The source material was tumor tissue. These receptors all stem from a female donor with papillary thyroid cancer or a benign thyroid nodule (not recorded which). Some clones in this sample may be carry-over from other donors' samples.

This clone was recorded at least ten times. The same CDR3 arises from other DNA sequences in this sample as well. The chain combines TRBV19 with TRBJ2-3; D may be TRBD2 (6 bases). This CDR3 spans 14 amino acids. Germline V lookup: CDR1 LNHDA, CDR2 SQIVND (reference sequence). V gave up 4 bases and J gave up 0 bases, with 8 bases separating them. The CDR3 DNA is TGTGCCAGTAGTAGACTAGACAGCACAGATACGCAGTATTTT. It translates to CASSRLDSTDTQYF.

About this clone itself: The missing conserved phenylalanine or tryptophan at the end of this CDR3 makes a read error likely. No DNA is shown, since the ends of the CDR3 on it are uncertain; the CDR3 is the one TCRdb lists. The V call is TRBV20-1, the J call TRBJ2-7; the table assigns TRBD2, which was not confirmed against the DNA. Both ends counted, the CDR3 spans 11 residues. Germline V CDR1 and CDR2: DFQATT, SNEGSKA (reference sequence). CDR3 in amino acids: CSARDYDGVAG.

The V and J genes are TRBV6-2 or TRBV6-3 and TRBJ2-2; 9 positions match TRBD2. CDR1 MNHEY and CDR2 SVGEGT come from the germline V gene. CDR3 length: 16 amino acids. The V and J ends lost 7 bases and 8 bases, in that order; junction bases with no gene match: 14. CDR3 DNA: TGTGCCAGCACCACTACCCCCGGGACTAGCTTTGGGGAGCTGTTTTTT. Its translation: CASTTTPGTSFGELFF.

This clone was observed many times. V usage is TRBV3-1 and J usage is TRBJ2-3; the D is unclear. This CDR3 has 12 residues. Trimming pared 1 base from V and 3 bases from J, leaving 2 bases between. CDR1 LGHDT and CDR2 YNNKEL come from the germline V gene (reference sequence). The CDR3 loop is CASSQVTDTQYF. CDR3 DNA sequence: TGTGCCAGCAGCCAAGTTACAGATACGCAGTATTTT.

The table lists this clone with many counts. This chain uses TRBV9 with TRBJ2-2; no definite D call. The germline CDR1 and CDR2 sequences are SGDLS and YYNGEE. Trimming took off 0 bases at V and 5 bases at J, with 8 bases between the two ends. The CDR3 spans 14 residues. The CDR3 DNA sequence: TGTGCCAGCAGCGTAGATGAGGAGACCGGGGAGCTGTTTTTT. Protein: CASSVDEETGELFF.

This clone was seen ten or more times. Other DNA sequences in this sample translate to the same CDR3. The chain couples TRBV5-6 to TRBJ1-1; D call uncertain. Trimming took off 4 bases at V and 5 bases at J, with 9 bases between the two ends. CDR1 is SGHDT, CDR2 YYEEEE, per germline. This CDR3 is built from 12 residues. In nucleotides, the CDR3 is TGTGCCAGCAGCCTACTGGGGACTGAAGCTTTCTTT. This sequence encodes CASSLLGTEAFF.

This rearrangement joins TRBV28 to TRBJ2-2; TRBD1 might be the D (7 bases). Germline loops: CDR1 MDHEN, CDR2 SYDVKM. The V end was cut by 0 bases, the J end by 0 bases, with 11 bases between. CDR3 length: 17 residues. CDR3 nucleotide sequence: TGTGCCAGCAGTTTATGGAGCAGGGGGGCGAACACCGGGGAGCTGTTTTTT. It encodes CASSLWSRGANTGELFF. Variable domain in full (rest from reference TRBV28 and TRBJ2-2): DVKVTQSSRYLVKRTGEKVFLECVQDMDHENMFWYRQDPGLGLRLIYFSYDVKMKEKGDIPEGYSVSREKKERFSLILESASTNQTSMYLCASSLWSRGANTGELFFGEGSRLTVL.

This clone was counted many times. V usage is TRBV5-1 and J usage is TRBJ2-2; D remains ambiguous. Germline V gives CDR1 SGHRS, CDR2 YFSETQ. Trimming pared 1 base from V and 6 bases from J, leaving 10 bases between. The CDR3 totals 14 residues. The CDR3 reads CASSLNLVPGELFF. CDR3 bases: TGCGCCAGCAGCTTGAATCTCGTCCCCGGGGAGCTGTTTTTT.

This clone is labeled as medium-sized. V and J are TRBV29-1 and TRBJ1-2, with 7 bases fitting TRBD1. The V gene's germline CDR1 is SQVTM and CDR2 ANQGSEA. With 4 bases clipped from V and 0 bases from J, the junction kept 5 bases outside the gene matches. The CDR3 spans 14 residues. The CDR3 bases are TGCAGCGTTGCTTTGGGACAGACTAACTATGGCTACACCTTC. As protein: CSVALGQTNYGYTF.